These 30 T cell receptor beta chains came from one sample sequenced in a study of cytomegalovirus exposure and HLA in healthy donors (dated by TCRdb to 2016 to 2017). The library was made by the immunoSEQ multiplex PCR assay. For the multiplex PCR, a mixture combining 60 forward primers for TCR Vbeta segments and 13 reverse primers for TCR Jbeta segments was used. Held by TCRdb, this immuneACCESS table contains in-frame sequences only and omits some clones. Under half of the omission traces to an unresolved V gene where checked; the cause of the rest is unknown. The sample table holds approximately 150,000 clones, of which around 80% were seen once. The ten largest clones add up to 6.5% to 8.5% of the sample. The material sequenced was PBMCs. The receptors originated from a woman between 35 and 50 years old in good health and CMV-seropositive.

This clone was seen only once. The chain employs TRBV4-2 and TRBJ2-5, with 10 positions matching TRBD2. The CDR3 spans 16 residues. Germline V gene data show CDR1 as LGHNA and CDR2 as YNFKEQ. V lost 4 bases, J lost 5 bases, and 10 bases stayed unmatched. DNA of the CDR3: TGTGCCAGCAGCCCAAGTAGCGGGGGGCTGCTTGAGACCCAGTACTTC. Protein product: CASSPSSGGLLETQYF.

This clone has only one observation. The J gene is TRBJ1-2, the V gene TRBV6-1, with D possibly TRBD1 on 6 matching bases. Germline assignment: CDR1 MNHNS and CDR2 SASEGT. V lost 7 bases and J 0 bases, leaving 15 bases between the germline ends. The CDR3 has 15 amino acids. This CDR3 reads CASIIDRQANYGYTF. The DNA for the CDR3 is TGTGCCAGCATTATAGACAGGCAAGCTAACTATGGCTACACCTTC.

The J gene is TRBJ2-3, the V gene TRBV9; 9 bases line up with TRBD2. The germline CDR1 and CDR2 sequences are SGDLS and YYNGEE. Trimming cost V 1 base and J 4 bases; bases outside gene matches: 7. CDR3 size: 16 residues. The CDR3 DNA reads TGTGCCAGCAGCGTAAGGGGGCGGGGGGGCCCAGATACGCAGTATTTT. Translation: CASSVRGRGGPDTQYF.

The V gene is TRBV25-1, the J gene TRBJ2-6; TRBD2 might be the D (6 bases). The CDR3 length is 15 residues. CDR1 and CDR2 (germline): MGHDK, SYGVNS. Trimming shortened V by 2 bases and J by 3 bases, and 8 bases separated the two germline ends. The CDR3 DNA sequence: TGTGCCAGCAGTGAACAGGGAGGTGGGGCCAACGTCCTGACTTTC. This translates into CASSEQGGGANVLTF.

In this sample, this clone turned up a few times. The chain employs TRBV7-2 and TRBJ1-1; perhaps TRBD1 as D (5 bases). The CDR3 consists of 15 residues. The V end was cut by 5 bases, the J end by 5 bases, with 18 bases between. CDR1 SGHTA and CDR2 FQGNSA come from the germline V gene. CDR3 DNA: TGTGCCAGCAGCATCTCGGGGAACCGGGGGACTGAAGCTTTCTTT. This gives the protein CASSISGNRGTEAFF.

This chain joins TRBV5-1 and TRBJ2-7; 8 bases map to TRBD2. This CDR3 is 15 amino acids long. V gave up 0 bases and J gave up 1 base; unmatched junction bases: 3. Looked up from germline, CDR1 is SGHRS and CDR2 is YFSETQ. The CDR3 DNA follows: TGCGCCAGCAGCTTGGAACGGGGGGGTTCCTACGAGCAGTACTTC. Translating gives CASSLERGGSYEQYF.

This clone was recorded once. The chain couples TRBV19 to TRBJ2-7; 10 bases are shared with TRBD1. The CDR3 extends over 14 amino acids. V trimming: 4 bases; J trimming: 3 bases; junction bases outside the gene matches: 3. Germline-derived CDR1 and CDR2 are LNHDA and SQIVND (reference sequence). The CDR3 DNA follows: TGTGCCAGTAGTAGACAGGGGGCCGACTACGAGCAGTACTTC. Amino acids: CASSRQGADYEQYF.

The rearrangement uses TRBV7-2 and TRBJ2-2, with TRBD2 matching over 9 bases. Germline lookup yields CDR1 SGHTA and CDR2 FQGNSA. The CDR3 contains 17 residues. The V and J ends lost 2 bases and 6 bases, in that order; junction bases with no gene match: 10. CDR3 sequence (DNA): TGTGCCAGCAGCTTATATCTTGGCGGGGGGGCGTCCGGGGAGCTGTTTTTT. Encoded protein: CASSLYLGGGASGELFF.

V usage is TRBV10-3 and J usage is TRBJ2-7; TRBD1 aligns across 10 bases. V dropped 6 bases and J dropped 5; count of bases not matched to a gene: 4. Germline V lookup: CDR1 ENHRY, CDR2 SYGVKD. CDR3 length equals 13 residues. The CDR3 is CAIRGTGEDEQYF. The CDR3 nucleotides read TGTGCCATCAGAGGGACAGGGGAGGACGAGCAGTACTTC.

CDR3 sequence reads: CATSRDNLAKNIQYF. In DNA, the CDR3 is TGTGCCACCAGCAGGGACAACCTAGCCAAAAACATTCAGTACTTC. The rearrangement uses TRBV15 and TRBJ2-4; D might be TRBD1 (5 bases). The V end was cut by 3 bases, the J end by 0 bases, with 9 bases between. The CDR3 is 15 amino acids. Germline lookup yields CDR1 LNHNV and CDR2 YYDKDF (reference sequence).

This rearrangement joins TRBV10-3 to TRBJ1-1; tentative D call: TRBD1 (5 bases). Trimming shortened V by 8 bases and J by 0 bases, and 13 bases separated the two germline ends. Germline assignment: CDR1 ENHRY and CDR2 SYGVKD. CDR3 length: 14 residues. CDR3 loop: CAIRTPGMNTEAFF. The CDR3 coding sequence is TGTGCCATCCGTACTCCAGGGATGAACACTGAAGCTTTCTTT.

V gene TRBV5-4 combines with J gene TRBJ1-1, with no clear D. This CDR3 is built from 14 residues. Germline assignment: CDR1 SGHNT and CDR2 YYREEE (reference sequence). V was trimmed by 5 bases and J by 1 base, leaving 12 bases between them. DNA of the CDR3: TGTGCCAGCAGAGCCCATACAGAGAACACTGAAGCTTTCTTT. Its translation: CASRAHTENTEAFF. Full variable domain (rest looked up from reference TRBV5-4 and TRBJ1-1): ETGVTQSPTHLIKTRGQQVTLRCSSQSGHNTVSWYQQALGQGPQFIFQYYREEENGRGNFPPRFSGLQFPNYSSELNVNALELDDSALYLCASRAHTENTEAFFGQGTRLTVV.

The chain uses TRBV5-1 and TRBJ1-2; D remains ambiguous. V lost 0 bases and J 7 bases, leaving 13 bases between the germline ends. Germline CDR1 reads SGHRS; CDR2 reads YFSETQ. The length of the CDR3 is 14 residues. The CDR3 DNA sequence: TGCGCCAGCAGCTTGGGCCCCGGGGAGGGTGGCTACACCTTC. As protein: CASSLGPGEGGYTF.

The V gene is TRBV7-9, the J gene TRBJ2-5; 12 bases are shared with TRBD2. V was clipped by 4 bases and J by 2 bases; unmatched bases: 2. This CDR3 is built from 15 residues. Germline V lookup: CDR1 SEHNR, CDR2 FQNEAQ (reference sequence). CDR3 protein: CASSSGLAGQETQYF. DNA of the CDR3: TGTGCCAGCAGCTCCGGACTAGCGGGACAAGAGACCCAGTACTTC. The full variable domain, its missing parts supplied by reference TRBV7-9 and TRBJ2-5, is DTGVSQNPRHKITKRGQNVTFRCDPISEHNRLYWYRQTLGQGPEFLTYFQNEAQLEKSRLLSDRFSAERPKGSFSTLEIQRTEQGDSAMYLCASSSGLAGQETQYFGPGTRLLVL.

This clone was seen a few times. This rearrangement joins TRBV19 to TRBJ2-4, with 9 bases aligning to TRBD1. CDR3 length: 16 amino acids. The junction had 12 bases not matched to a gene; V was cut back by 10 bases and J by 2 bases. Germline lookup yields CDR1 LNHDA and CDR2 SQIVND (reference sequence). CDR3 sequence reads: CATTQGTGSTKNIQYF. The CDR3 region has the DNA TGTGCCACGACCCAGGGGACAGGGAGTACCAAAAACATTCAGTACTTC.

The chain links TRBV5-4 to TRBJ2-5; no clear D. The germline CDR1 and CDR2 sequences are SGHNT and YYREEE (reference sequence). The V gene lost 3 bases and the J gene lost 2 bases, with 11 bases spanning the gap. The CDR3 has 14 amino acids. CDR3 coding DNA: TGTGCCAGCAGCTCTTCCCGAGTTCAAGAGACCCAGTACTTC. Translating gives CASSSSRVQETQYF.

The rearrangement links TRBV30 to TRBJ1-4; D is undetermined. CDR1 and CDR2 from the germline V gene are GTSNPN and SVGIG (reference sequence). V lost 6 bases, J lost 7 bases, and 15 bases lay in between. The CDR3 is 13 residues long. The CDR3 sequence: CACKVANGEKLFF. CDR3 nucleotide sequence: TGTGCCTGCAAAGTGGCAAATGGTGAAAAACTGTTTTTT.

V and J are TRBV2 and TRBJ2-7; D remains unclear. The CDR3 extends over 11 amino acids. Germline CDR1 reads SNHLY; CDR2 reads FYNNEI. V shed 7 bases and J shed 6 bases, with 10 bases lying between them. The CDR3 sequence: CASTFRFEQYF. The CDR3 region has the DNA TGTGCCAGCACCTTCCGGTTCGAGCAGTACTTC.

The sample holds one count of this clone. V is TRBV7-9 and J is TRBJ1-4; maybe TRBD1 (6 bases). The CDR3 covers 14 residues. Germline lookup yields CDR1 SEHNR and CDR2 FQNEAQ (reference sequence). Trimming left V 7 bases short and J 7 bases short, with 16 bases between. CDR3 coding DNA: TGTGCCAGCACCATAATGGCAGGGGCTGAAAAACTGTTTTTT. Translating it yields CASTIMAGAEKLFF. Supplemented by reference TRBV7-9 and TRBJ1-4, the full variable domain reads DTGVSQNPRHKITKRGQNVTFRCDPISEHNRLYWYRQTLGQGPEFLTYFQNEAQLEKSRLLSDRFSAERPKGSFSTLEIQRTEQGDSAMYLCASTIMAGAEKLFFGSGTQLSVL.

The genes are TRBV2 and TRBJ2-1; D perhaps matches TRBD2 (5 bases). This CDR3 region has 15 residues. V lost 4 bases and J 6 bases, leaving 16 bases between the germline ends. The germline CDR1 and CDR2 sequences are SNHLY and FYNNEI. CDR3 bases: TGTGCCAGCAGTGGGGAGACTACGGCTCTCAATGAGCAGTTCTTC. This translates into CASSGETTALNEQFF. Full variable domain (rest looked up from reference TRBV2 and TRBJ2-1): EPEVTQTPSHQVTQMGQEVILRCVPISNHLYFYWYRQILGQKVEFLVSFYNNEISEKSEIFDDQFSVERPDGSNFTLKIRSTKLEDSAMYFCASSGETTALNEQFFGPGTRLTVL.

The V call is TRBV7-2, the J call TRBJ2-5, with D tentatively TRBD2 (6 bases). From germline, CDR1 is SGHTA and CDR2 FQGNSA. The V gene lost 6 bases and the J gene lost 1 base, with 12 bases spanning the gap. The CDR3 has 14 residues. CDR3 DNA sequence: TGTGCCAGCAGGCTCACTAGCACCCAAGAGACCCAGTACTTC. It is translated as CASRLTSTQETQYF.

This clone appeared a few times. This chain uses TRBV6-6 with TRBJ1-2; TRBD1 is a possible D gene (5 bases). The length of the CDR3 is 14 residues. The germline CDR1 and CDR2 sequences are MNHNY and SVGAGI (reference sequence). Trimming stripped 10 bases from V and 4 bases from J, with 19 bases between. The CDR3 DNA follows: TGTGCCACCTGGGGCAGGGATTCTCCCTATGGCTACACCTTC. Encoded protein: CATWGRDSPYGYTF.

This rearrangement joins TRBV19 to TRBJ1-2; D is perhaps TRBD1 (5 bases). From germline, CDR1 is LNHDA and CDR2 SQIVND (reference sequence). The CDR3 length is 12 residues. The germline V and J ends were trimmed by 3 bases and 6 bases, with 8 bases remaining between them. The CDR3 DNA sequence: TGTGCCAGTAGTATCCCAGGGAATGGCTACACCTTC. As protein: CASSIPGNGYTF.

CDR3 coding DNA: TGTGCCAGCAGTTTACGGTTGGGGGCAGGCTGGAACACTGAAGCTTTCTTT. Translation: CASSLRLGAGWNTEAFF. This chain uses TRBV27 with TRBJ1-1; tentatively, D is TRBD1 (6 bases). Germline lookup yields CDR1 MNHEY and CDR2 SMNVEV (reference sequence). The germline V and J ends were trimmed by 2 bases and 1 base, with 17 bases remaining between them. This CDR3 is built from 17 residues.

The DNA of the CDR3 is TGTGCCAGCAGCCCAACTAGCGGGAGCTCCTACGAGCAGTACTTC. The encoded protein is CASSPTSGSSYEQYF. The genes are TRBV5-4 and TRBJ2-7, with TRBD2 matching over 11 bases. V shed 4 bases and J 0 bases; nucleotides not matched to a gene: 3. The CDR3 runs to 15 residues. Germline-derived CDR1 and CDR2 are SGHNT and YYREEE (reference sequence).

The chain employs TRBV6-6 and TRBJ1-2; 11 positions agree with TRBD1. The germline gives CDR1 MNHNY, CDR2 SVGAGI (reference sequence). V lost 6 bases and J lost 8; bases outside the gene matches: 2. The CDR3 covers 12 residues. The CDR3 DNA follows: TGTGCCAGCAGGGGGACAGGGGGAGGCTACACCTTC. Protein product: CASRGTGGGYTF.

This chain connects TRBV6-5 to TRBJ1-1; D remains unclear. Germline V lookup: CDR1 MNHEY, CDR2 SVGAGI. The V gene lost 0 bases and the J gene lost 5 bases, with 4 bases spanning the gap. CDR3 length: 12 residues. The CDR3 nucleotides read TGTGCCAGCAGTTACTCAGCGACTGAAGCTTTCTTT. This translates into CASSYSATEAFF.

In the case of this clone: Other DNA sequences in this specimen translate into the identical CDR3. The chain recombines TRBV5-1 with TRBJ2-2; no clear D. The CDR3 has 13 residues. CDR1 SGHRS and CDR2 YFSETQ come from the germline V gene. Between the trimmed V and J ends, which lost 1 base and 6 bases, there was a span of 7 bases. This CDR3 is CASSLYGAGELFF. The CDR3 DNA is TGCGCCAGCAGCTTGTACGGTGCCGGGGAGCTGTTTTTT.

V usage is TRBV30 and J usage is TRBJ2-3, with TRBD2 matching over 9 bases. The CDR3 runs to 18 residues. Germline V gene data show CDR1 as GTSNPN and CDR2 as SVGIG (reference sequence). V lost 3 bases and J lost 2; bases outside the gene matches: 15. As DNA, the CDR3 is TGTGCCTGGAGCGGGACTAGCCTCCCCGGGGGGCCCACAGATACGCAGTATTTT. It encodes CAWSGTSLPGGPTDTQYF.

V is TRBV5-5 and J is TRBJ1-2, with D unclear. The CDR3 is made up of 11 amino acids. Trimming took off 4 bases at V and 3 bases at J, with 4 bases between the two ends. Germline CDR1 and CDR2: SGHKS and YYEKEE (reference sequence). The CDR3 sequence is CASSGDYGYTF. CDR3 sequence (DNA): TGTGCCAGCAGCGGAGACTATGGCTACACCTTC.